This T cell receptor (beta chain) was profiled in a study of blood T cell repertoires in COVID-19 (dated by TCRdb to about 2020). Notes on the research overall: The collaborator samples originated in the United States, Italy and Spain and spanned the acute and convalescent phases of COVID-19. The samples were drawn from the first 160 participants of the ongoing ImmuneRACE study and from over a thousand subjects provided by 6 global collaborators. Subjects who had been exposed to COVID-19, were actively infected with it, or had recovered from it provided the deeply sampled blood TCRbeta repertoires that made up the dataset. The material from the prospective study consisted of cDNA or gDNA derived from T cells, B-cell-depleted T cells, or PBMCs. Where available, HLA class I and class II types were obtained from metadata supplied by the sample provider rather than from assay-based typing. The repertoires were released in a freely available public database meant as a resource for research on the immune response to SARS-CoV-2. Nearly every sample came with metadata listing a de-identified subject ID, COVID-19 status, age in years and sex.

There are 13 amino acids in the CDR3, from cysteine to phenylalanine inclusive. Only CDR3 DNA remains: 39 bases, in frame from the first base. CDR1 and CDR2 (SGHNT, YYREEE) derive from the germline V gene (reference sequence). V is shortened by 0 bases, J by 8 bases, and the region joining them spans 9 bases. Whole blood was collected in K2EDTA tubes by collaborating institutions according to the institutions' own protocols. For TCRbeta analysis, collaborators shipped samples as frozen whole blood, isolated PBMCs, or DNA extracted from either of those sample types. Remarks on this clone: Its antigen target is currently unknown. No much larger clonotype is one base removed from it; base qualities were not supplied.

The paper's findings and limits, for the study overall: The amount of clinical and demographic metadata varied by source and participant and was provided uncurated.

TCRbeta CDR3 regions were amplified from genomic DNA by means of the immunoSEQ Assay, a bias-controlled multiplex PCR. The original methods were these. The number of nucleated cells in each sample was estimated by amplification of reference gene primers within the assay. To quantify the absolute abundance of each unique TCRbeta CDR3 rearrangement, sequence reads were collapsed and filtered. Productive Simpson clonality was computed per sample as the square root of Simpson's diversity index over productive rearrangements. TCRdb carries this immuneACCESS record with in-frame sequences only. Its versions omit some clonotypes, under half of them owing to an unresolved V gene in the studies checked, with the rest unexplained. V and J calls and clone size come straight from that table; D and trimming were deduced from the DNA. A total of some 150,000 clones appear in this sample, more than 85% of them only once. Roughly 2.9% of the sample goes to the ten largest clones.

The source is a man in his 60s with active or convalescent COVID-19. Sequencing was carried out using peripheral blood. Recombination joined TRBV5-4 with TRBJ2-4; a tentative D match to TRBD1 spans 5 bases. This receptor carries the CDR3 CASSLAGSDIQYF. The DNA reads as follows: TGTGCCAGCAGCTTGGCAGGGTCTGACATTCAGTACTTC.